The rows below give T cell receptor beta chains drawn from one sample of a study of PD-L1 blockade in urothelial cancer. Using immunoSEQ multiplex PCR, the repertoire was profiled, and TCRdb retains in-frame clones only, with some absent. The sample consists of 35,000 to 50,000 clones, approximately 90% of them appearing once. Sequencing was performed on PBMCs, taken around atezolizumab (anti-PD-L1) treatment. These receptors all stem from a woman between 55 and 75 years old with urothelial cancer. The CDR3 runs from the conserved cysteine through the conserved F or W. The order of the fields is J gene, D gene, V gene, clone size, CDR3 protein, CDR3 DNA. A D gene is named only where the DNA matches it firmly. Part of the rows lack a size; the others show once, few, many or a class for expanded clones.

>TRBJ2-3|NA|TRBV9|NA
CASSVGPRDTQYF
TGTGCCAGCAGCGTGGGCCCAAGGGATACGCAGTATTTT
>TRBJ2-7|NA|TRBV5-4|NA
CASSSTYEQYF
TGTGCCAGCAGCTCAACCTACGAGCAGTACTTC
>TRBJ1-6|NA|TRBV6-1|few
CASSVDNIYNSPLHF
TGTGCCAGCAGTGTGGACAATATCTATAATTCACCCCTCCACTTT
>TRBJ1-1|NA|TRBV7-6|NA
CASSLMTDMNTEAFF
TGTGCCAGCAGCCTCATGACAGATATGAACACTGAAGCTTTCTTT
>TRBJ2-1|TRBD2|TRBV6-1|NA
CASSEREGLYNEQFF
TGTGCCAGCAGTGAACGGGAGGGCCTCTACAATGAGCAGTTCTTC
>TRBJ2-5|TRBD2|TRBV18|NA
CASSPQRGVETQYF
TGTGCCAGCTCACCACAGCGGGGGGTAGAGACCCAGTACTTC
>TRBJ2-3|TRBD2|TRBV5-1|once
CASSPGLAGGSSTDTQYF
TGCGCCAGCAGCCCTGGACTAGCGGGAGGGTCTAGCACAGATACGCAGTATTTT
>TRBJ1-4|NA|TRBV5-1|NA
CASSTGQTTNEKLFF
TGCGCCAGCAGCACTGGACAGACAACTAATGAAAAACTGTTTTTT
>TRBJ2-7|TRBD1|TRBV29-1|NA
CSAVEGQGARAYEQYF
TGCAGCGCCGTAGAGGGACAGGGAGCTAGGGCCTACGAGCAGTACTTC
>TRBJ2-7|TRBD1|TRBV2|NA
CASKRTGYYEQYF
TGTGCCAGCAAAAGGACAGGGTACTACGAGCAGTACTTC
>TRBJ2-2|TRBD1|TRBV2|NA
CASARGRNTGELFF
TGTGCCAGTGCCAGGGGGCGCAACACCGGGGAGCTGTTTTTT
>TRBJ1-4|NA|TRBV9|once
CASSVGAGHPNEKLFF
TGTGCCAGCAGCGTAGGGGCAGGGCATCCTAATGAAAAACTGTTTTTT
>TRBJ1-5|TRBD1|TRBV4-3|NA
CASSPDRGYQPQHF
TGCGCCAGCAGCCCAGACAGGGGATATCAGCCCCAGCATTTT
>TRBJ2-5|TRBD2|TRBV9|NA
CASSAASGMKTQYF
TGTGCCAGCAGCGCCGCTAGCGGGATGAAGACCCAGTACTTC
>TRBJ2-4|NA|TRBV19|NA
CASSIDLGQQYF
TGTGCCAGTAGTATAGATCTGGGACAACAGTACTTC
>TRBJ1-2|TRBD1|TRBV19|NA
CASTTTPGTGGLGYTF
TGTGCCAGTACCACGACCCCCGGGACAGGGGGGCTCGGCTACACCTTC
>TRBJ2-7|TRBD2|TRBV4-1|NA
CASSQEAGGRYEQYF
TGCGCCAGCAGCCAAGAGGCCGGGGGGAGATACGAGCAGTACTTC
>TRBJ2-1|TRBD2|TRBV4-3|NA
CASSTVAGELDEQFF
TGCGCCAGCAGCACCGTGGCGGGAGAGTTGGATGAGCAGTTCTTC
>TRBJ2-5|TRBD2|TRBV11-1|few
CASSLTGLLAAGWQETQYF
TGTGCCAGCAGCTTGACGGGCCTACTAGCGGCGGGATGGCAAGAGACCCAGTACTTC
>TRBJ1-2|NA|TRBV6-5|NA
CASSRVANYGYTF
TGTGCCAGCAGTCGAGTGGCTAACTATGGCTACACCTTC
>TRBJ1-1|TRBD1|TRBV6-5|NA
CASRRYRGRRAEAFF
TGTGCCAGCAGAAGGTACAGGGGTCGGAGGGCTGAAGCTTTCTTT
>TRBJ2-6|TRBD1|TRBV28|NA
CASSSWTGGSGANVLTF
TGTGCCAGCAGTTCGTGGACAGGGGGCTCTGGGGCCAACGTCCTGACTTTC
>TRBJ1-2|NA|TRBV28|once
CASSLGLWAFNGYTF
TGTGCCAGCAGTTTGGGCCTCTGGGCTTTCAATGGCTACACCTTC
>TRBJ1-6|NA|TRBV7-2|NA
CASSGDLRNSPLHF
TGTGCCAGCAGCGGAGACCTAAGGAATTCACCCCTCCACTTT
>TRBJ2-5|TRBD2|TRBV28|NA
CASSFWAGGPQETQYF
TGTGCCAGCAGTTTTTGGGCGGGGGGGCCCCAAGAGACCCAGTACTTC